The source of this T cell receptor beta chain is a study of T cells in Graves' hyperthyroidism and ophthalmopathy. Study observations and caveats: The model forecast ophthalmopathy, anticipating it by a median roughly 6 months before onset.

Of note for this clonotype: What it recognizes is unknown.

CDR1 is SGHDT and CDR2 is YYEEEE in the germline V gene. Between the trimmed V and J ends, which lost 4 bases and 4 bases, there was a span of 15 bases. The CDR3 has 14 residues. RNA transcripts yielded amplified TCR beta CDR3 regions. During a first-round RT-PCR of the TCR CDR3, the HTBI primer set was used. TCRdb redid the calling of the multiplex PCR reads with MiXCR, one entry per CDR3 protein. The sample records a few hundred thousand distinct CDR3 sequences, 35% to 55% being singletons. Stable Graves' hyperthyroidism denoted no ophthalmopathy progression over 18 months. Patients aged 18 to 65 had newly diagnosed hyperthyroidism lasting under 2 months. Diagnostic decisions used clinical symptoms, serum thyroxine and TRAb, thyroid ultrasound and orbital computed tomography.

This clonotype was obtained from a woman under 30 with Graves' hyperthyroidism. The chain joins TRBV5-6 to TRBJ2-7; TRBD2 might be the D (6 bases). Sequences were obtained from peripheral blood or thyroid tissue (not recorded which). The CDR3 DNA is TGTGCCAGCAGCATCCGGGCGGGGTGGTACGAGCAGTACTTC. Encoded protein: CASSIRAGWYEQYF. Filled out from reference TRBV5-6 and TRBJ2-7, the complete variable domain reads DAGVTQSPTHLIKTRGQQVTLRCSPKSGHDTVSWYQQALGQGPQFIFQYYEEEERQRGNFPDRFSGHQFPNYSSELNVNALLLGDSALYLCASSIRAGWYEQYFGPGTRLTVT.